Sequencing of this TCR beta chain was carried out in a study of spatial heterogeneity in lung cancer. Overall study context: Sequence detection consistently recorded a greater number of beta-chain than alpha-chain sequences.

Trimming cost V 6 bases and J 4 bases; bases outside gene matches: 6. From germline, CDR1 is MDHEN and CDR2 SYDVKM. The CDR3 loop spans 15 amino acids. This clonotype rates as large. The time point: sample taken at primary tumor resection. Patients with untreated early-stage non-small cell lung cancer, numbering around 71, were the donors. The authors sequenced whole RNA from tumor, nontumor lung or frozen PBMC without sorting. TCRdb re-derived calls from the 5' RACE reads in MiXCR, one entry per CDR3 protein. The sample shows approximately 430 distinct CDR3 sequences, about 18% of them seen only once.

The source of this sequence is a female donor with early-stage non-small cell lung cancer. The sample here was normal lung tissue next to the tumor, taken at surgery. The rearrangement joins TRBV28 to TRBJ1-4; 9 nucleotides agree with TRBD1. CDR3 amino acids: CASRRQGGGNEKLFF. Here the CDR3 DNA reads TGTGCCAGCAGACGACAGGGGGGAGGTAATGAAAAACTGTTTTTT.